These 30 T cell receptor beta chains originate from one sample sequenced in a study of response to subunit inactivated influenza vaccine. TCRdb processed the RT-PCR reads anew with MiXCR; each CDR3 protein has one entry. Among 150,000 to 200,000 distinct CDR3 sequences listed, about 10% were seen once. The material sequenced was CD8+ T cells sorted from PBMCs, taken about 23 months after vaccination. The receptors here all came from a man between 50 and 69 years old who received an inactivated influenza vaccine.

This clonotype was counted a few times. CDR3 loop: CSAPRGQGVPYEQYF. In DNA form, the CDR3 reads TGCAGTGCTCCCCGCGGACAGGGGGTTCCCTACGAGCAGTACTTC. This chain links TRBV20-1 with TRBJ2-7; 10 bases agree with TRBD1. The CDR3 totals 15 residues. Trimming took 5 bases from V and 2 from J; bases not matched to a gene: 9. Germline CDR1 and CDR2: DFQATT and SNEGSKA (reference sequence).

The chain is built from TRBV25-1 and TRBJ2-5; 9 nucleotides match TRBD1. V trimming: 2 bases; J trimming: 5 bases; junction bases outside the gene matches: 6. In germline, CDR1 is MGHDK, CDR2 SYGVNS. The CDR3 covers 15 residues. The CDR3 DNA follows: TGTGCCAGCAGTGAAATACAGGGGGCCGGGGAGACCCAGTACTTC. It specifies CASSEIQGAGETQYF. The full variable domain, in which reference TRBV25-1 and TRBJ2-5 provide the parts outside the CDR3, is EADIYQTPRYLVIGTGKKITLECSQTMGHDKMYWYQQDPGMELHLIHYSYGVNSTEKGDLSSESTVSRIRTEHFPLTLESARPSHTSQYLCASSEIQGAGETQYFGPGTRLLVL.

This chain joins TRBV11-2 and TRBJ2-7; the D is unclear. V was trimmed by 6 bases and J by 1 base, leaving 16 bases between them. Germline assignment: CDR1 SGHAT and CDR2 FQNNGV. The CDR3 covers 15 residues. The CDR3 DNA sequence: TGTGCCAGCAGACCCTTAACGGCTGGGTCCTACGAGCAGTACTTC. As protein: CASRPLTAGSYEQYF. The whole variable domain, filled in from reference TRBV11-2 and TRBJ2-7, reads EAGVAQSPRYKIIEKRQSVAFWCNPISGHATLYWYQQILGQGPKLLIQFQNNGVVDDSQLPKDRFSAERLKGVDSTLKIQPAKLEDSAVYLCASRPLTAGSYEQYFGPGTRLTVT.

This clonotype was detected a few times. The CDR3: CASSEVASTVNEQFF. In nucleotides, the CDR3 is TGTGCCAGCAGTGAAGTAGCGAGCACAGTCAATGAGCAGTTCTTC. V and J are TRBV2 and TRBJ2-1; D possibly corresponds to TRBD2 (5 bases). Trimming pared 1 base from V and 6 bases from J, leaving 13 bases between. The CDR3 has 15 amino acids. From germline, CDR1 is SNHLY and CDR2 FYNNEI.

This clonotype has a handful of counts. The chain is built from TRBV5-1 and TRBJ1-1; 9 bases are shared with TRBD1. Trimming took 1 base from V and 3 from J; bases not matched to a gene: 4. This CDR3 has 15 amino acids. Germline V lookup: CDR1 SGHRS, CDR2 YFSETQ. The CDR3 DNA is TGCGCCAGCAGCTTGACAGGGACAGGGCACACTGAAGCTTTCTTT. Its protein is CASSLTGTGHTEAFF.

This clonotype was seen more than once but under ten times. The CDR3 here is CATSGGTDTQYF. CDR3 DNA sequence: TGTGCCACCTCGGGGGGAACAGATACGCAGTATTTT. This sequence joins TRBV11-1 and TRBJ2-3; 7 bases are a match to TRBD2. The V segment lost 10 bases and the J segment 3 bases; nucleotides outside the gene matches: 4. Germline values: CDR1 SGHAT, CDR2 FQDESV (reference sequence). The CDR3 runs 12 residues.

This clonotype was seen a handful of times. The J gene is TRBJ2-7, the V gene TRBV3-1, with a tentative D call TRBD1 (6 bases). The V gene's germline CDR1 is LGHDT and CDR2 YNNKEL (reference sequence). V was trimmed by 4 bases and J by 0 bases, leaving 10 bases between them. The CDR3 is 14 amino acids. Written as DNA, the CDR3 is TGTGCCAGCAGCCGAGGGGACACCTCCTACGAGCAGTACTTC. This encodes CASSRGDTSYEQYF.

This clonotype was observed many times. The gene calls are TRBV9 and TRBJ1-2; no firm D call. Germline CDR1 and CDR2: SGDLS and YYNGEE. Deletions cut 9 bases from V and 9 bases from J, with 24 bases between. This CDR3 has 14 residues. CDR3 loop: CAIFTASNYVSYTF. CDR3 nucleotides: TGTGCCATTTTCACAGCCTCTAACTATGTTAGCTACACCTTC.

This chain joins TRBV5-1 and TRBJ2-3, with D possibly matching TRBD2 (5 bases). Germline V gene sequence: CDR1 SGHRS, CDR2 YFSETQ. The length of the CDR3 is 14 residues. V gave up 1 base and J gave up 3 bases, with 9 bases separating them. The CDR3: CASSLSSETDTQYF. The CDR3 DNA follows: TGCGCCAGCAGCTTGAGTAGCGAGACAGATACGCAGTATTTT.

Regarding this clonotype: One end of the junction does not line up with germline, which may come from a read error. The chain uses TRBV6-1 and TRBJ1-3; D not resolved. This CDR3 region has 15 residues. The germline gives CDR1 MNHNS, CDR2 SASEGT. CDR3 sequence (DNA): TGTGCCAGCAGTGCCCTCCTGTACTCTGGGAACACCATATATTTT. Protein sequence: CASSALLYSGNTIYF.

This clonotype was seen a few times. The chain carries TRBV20-1 and TRBJ2-7, with D unresolved. Germline assignment: CDR1 DFQATT and CDR2 SNEGSKA (reference sequence). V was trimmed by 1 base and J by 2 bases, leaving 15 bases between them. The CDR3 consists of 15 residues. CDR3 region: CSARVAAAPAYEQYF. In DNA, the CDR3 is TGCAGTGCTAGAGTTGCGGCTGCTCCTGCCTACGAGCAGTACTTC.

The CDR3: CASSTGLGCPQYF. CDR3 DNA sequence: TGTGCCAGCAGCACCGGGCTCGGATGCCCGCAGTACTTC. The genes are TRBV5-6 and TRBJ2-7, with D unclear. This CDR3 region has 13 residues. Germline assignment: CDR1 SGHDT and CDR2 YYEEEE. The V end was cut by 4 bases, the J end by 9 bases, with 17 bases between.

A few counts support this clonotype. The CDR3 DNA is TGCGCCAGCAGCCAAGATTGGGACAGGGGAATTGAAGAGCAGTACTTC. Encoded protein: CASSQDWDRGIEEQYF. The chain couples TRBV4-3 to TRBJ2-7; 10 positions agree with TRBD1. The length of the CDR3 is 16 residues. The germline gives CDR1 LGHNA, CDR2 YSLEER. Unmatched junction bases numbered 9, after V lost 0 bases and J lost 7 bases.

In this sample, this clonotype turned up a few times. The chain recombines TRBV20-1 with TRBJ2-3; D perhaps matches TRBD2 (6 bases). The V end was cut by 3 bases, the J end by 2 bases, with 21 bases between. Germline V gene sequence: CDR1 DFQATT, CDR2 SNEGSKA (reference sequence). CDR3 size: 17 residues. In DNA, the CDR3 is TGCAGTGCTAGTAAACGGGACTCCTACCTCATCACAGATACGCAGTATTTT. It encodes CSASKRDSYLITDTQYF.

This clonotype was recorded a few times. The chain recombines TRBV12-3 or TRBV12-4 with TRBJ2-3; D unresolved. The germline V and J ends were trimmed by 3 bases and 14 bases, with 12 bases remaining between them. The CDR3 length is 11 residues. The CDR3 region is CASSFGNQRYF. CDR3 in DNA: TGTGCCAGCAGTTTCGGAAACCAGCGGTATTTT.

V is TRBV7-6 and J is TRBJ2-7, with D hard to call. The germline V and J ends were trimmed by 1 base and 3 bases, with 7 bases remaining between them. The CDR3 is made up of 13 amino acids. Per the germline V gene, CDR1 is SGHVS and CDR2 is FNYEAQ. CDR3: CASSLEMGYEQYF. The CDR3 nucleotides read TGTGCCAGCAGCTTAGAAATGGGCTACGAGCAGTACTTC. The entire variable domain, with the rest obtained from reference TRBV7-6 and TRBJ2-7, is as follows: GAGVSQSPRYKVTKRGQDVALRCDPISGHVSLYWYRQALGQGPEFLTYFNYEAQQDKSGLPNDRFSAERPEGSISTLTIQRTEQRDSAMYRCASSLEMGYEQYFGPGTRLTVT.

The J gene is TRBJ2-7, the V gene TRBV6-5; no firm D call. Germline V lookup: CDR1 MNHEY, CDR2 SVGAGI. The CDR3 covers 14 residues. V lost 0 bases and J 2 bases, leaving 8 bases between the germline ends. CDR3 region: CASSYSVGAYEQYF. Written as DNA, the CDR3 is TGTGCCAGCAGTTACTCGGTGGGTGCCTACGAGCAGTACTTC.

The J gene is TRBJ2-1, the V gene TRBV12-3 or TRBV12-4; 10 positions agree with TRBD2. Trimming cost V 5 bases and J 7 bases; bases outside gene matches: 2. The CDR3 length is 13 residues. This chain's CDR3 is CASSPSGRNEQFF. In DNA form, the CDR3 reads TGTGCCAGCAGTCCTAGCGGGAGAAATGAGCAGTTCTTC.

This rearrangement joins TRBV7-6 to TRBJ2-3; 8 nucleotides agree with TRBD2. Per the germline V gene, CDR1 is SGHVS and CDR2 is FNYEAQ. The CDR3 is made up of 15 amino acids. The J segment lost 2 bases and the V segment lost 3 bases, leaving 4 bases of the junction unmatched. CDR3 protein: CASSFFGGATDTQYF. As DNA, the CDR3 is TGTGCCAGCAGCTTTTTCGGGGGGGCCACAGATACGCAGTATTTT.

The V gene is TRBV25-1, the J gene TRBJ2-7, with 9 bases aligning to TRBD1. Germline V gene sequence: CDR1 MGHDK, CDR2 SYGVNS. J gave up 0 bases and V 3 bases, and 3 bases lay outside the gene matches. The CDR3 contains 15 residues. The CDR3 sequence: CASSEGQGFSYEQYF. The DNA of the CDR3 is TGTGCCAGCAGTGAGGGACAGGGTTTCTCCTACGAGCAGTACTTC.

This clonotype has at least ten counts. DNA for the CDR3: TGTGCCAGCAGCTTGACTGCACTAGCGGTCGGAGAGCAGTTCTTC. This encodes CASSLTALAVGEQFF. The J gene is TRBJ2-1, the V gene TRBV6-5; TRBD2 matches at 8 bases. V shed 6 bases, J shed 10 bases, and the junction held 14 bases outside the gene matches. Per germline, CDR1 MNHEY and CDR2 SVGAGI. The CDR3 has 15 amino acids.

This clonotype was counted at least ten times. The rearrangement joins TRBV9 to TRBJ2-4, with 7 bases that match TRBD1. The J segment lost 7 bases and the V segment lost 3 bases, leaving 16 bases of the junction unmatched. Germline CDR1 reads SGDLS; CDR2 reads YYNGEE. The CDR3 is 17 residues long. CDR3 DNA sequence: TGTGCCAGCAGCGCCTCCTCCACTACGGGACAGACGAACATTCAGTACTTC. Residues: CASSASSTTGQTNIQYF.

The V call is TRBV20-1, the J call TRBJ2-7; perhaps TRBD1 as D (6 bases). Germline V gene sequence: CDR1 DFQATT, CDR2 SNEGSKA (reference sequence). The ends were cut back, 4 bases at V and 0 bases at J, with 10 bases in the middle. The CDR3 runs to 13 residues. In DNA form, the CDR3 reads TGCAGTGCTACCGGGACAAACTCCTACGAGCAGTACTTC. Protein: CSATGTNSYEQYF.

This sequence joins TRBV4-3 and TRBJ2-5; 7 bases align to TRBD2. Germline assignment: CDR1 LGHNA and CDR2 YSLEER. This CDR3 has 16 amino acids. Trimming took 0 bases from V and 2 from J; bases not matched to a gene: 6. The CDR3 sequence: CASSQDGSGGQETQYF. The CDR3 DNA is TGCGCCAGCAGCCAAGATGGGTCGGGAGGACAAGAGACCCAGTACTTC.

In this sample, this clonotype turned up a few times. The V call is TRBV10-3, the J call TRBJ2-7; 7 nucleotides align to TRBD1. CDR3 length equals 16 residues. Looked up from germline, CDR1 is ENHRY and CDR2 is SYGVKD. V trimming: 2 bases; J trimming: 4 bases; junction bases outside the gene matches: 11. The CDR3 coding sequence is TGTGCCATCAGTGAGCCGGAAGCCGGGACAGCTTACGAGCAGTACTTC. Its protein product is CAISEPEAGTAYEQYF.

This sequence joins TRBV27 and TRBJ2-7, with 9 bases matching TRBD2. The V segment lost 6 bases and the J segment 6 bases; nucleotides outside the gene matches: 3. The CDR3 spans 12 residues. Germline values: CDR1 MNHEY, CDR2 SMNVEV (reference sequence). The CDR3 spells CASRGLAVEQYF. The CDR3 nucleotides are TGTGCCAGCAGGGGACTAGCAGTCGAGCAGTACTTC.

This clonotype was detected a few times. This chain uses TRBV28 with TRBJ2-5, with 8 nucleotides matching TRBD1. The CDR3 loop spans 13 amino acids. V gave up 6 bases and J gave up 5 bases; unmatched junction bases: 5. Germline V lookup: CDR1 MDHEN, CDR2 SYDVKM. The CDR3 reads CASRRTGSETQYF. CDR3 coding DNA: TGTGCCAGCAGAAGGACAGGGTCGGAGACCCAGTACTTC. Based on the CDR3 plus reference TRBV28 and TRBJ2-5, the full variable domain is DVKVTQSSRYLVKRTGEKVFLECVQDMDHENMFWYRQDPGLGLRLIYFSYDVKMKEKGDIPEGYSVSREKKERFSLILESASTNQTSMYLCASRRTGSETQYFGPGTRLLVL.

V usage is TRBV9 and J usage is TRBJ2-2; 10 positions match TRBD1. From germline, CDR1 is SGDLS and CDR2 YYNGEE. J lost 5 bases, V lost 3 bases, and 13 bases had no gene match. This CDR3 contains 18 residues. The DNA for the CDR3 is TGTGCCAGCAGCGGATCATTTACCGGGACAGGGGTTACCGGGGAGCTGTTTTTT. It yields the protein CASSGSFTGTGVTGELFF.

V gene TRBV12-3 or TRBV12-4 combines with J gene TRBJ2-7, with D tentatively TRBD1 or TRBD2 (5 bases each). The V end lost 9 bases, the J end lost 6 bases, and 18 bases lay between the germline ends. There are 13 residues in the CDR3. The CDR3 sequence is CASPGPRDGEQYF. Here the CDR3 DNA reads TGTGCCAGTCCGGGCCCCAGGGACGGCGAGCAGTACTTC.

This clonotype showed up just a few times. The chain links TRBV4-3 to TRBJ2-7; D assignment may be TRBD1 or TRBD2 (5 bases each). The V end lost 1 base, the J end lost 0 bases, and 10 bases lay between the germline ends. Germline assignment: CDR1 LGHNA and CDR2 YSLEER. The CDR3 covers 15 residues. The CDR3 protein is CASSQAGQASYEQYF. In DNA form, the CDR3 reads TGCGCCAGCAGCCAAGCGGGGCAGGCCTCCTACGAGCAGTACTTC.